One and the same sample provided the 26 T cell receptor beta chains below, sequenced in a study of beta chain features in type 1 diabetes (dated 2018 in TCRdb). The library was made by the immunoSEQ multiplex PCR assay. The entire amount of isolated RNA was reverse transcribed using the High Capacity cDNA Reverse Transcription Kit, so the sequenced TCRB transcripts were expressed ones. This is the immuneACCESS table as TCRdb keeps it, with only in-frame sequences that have V and J called. A part of the clones is gone; compared with another copy, unresolved V genes explain less than half, and the rest is unexplained. In this sample the table shows about 130,000 clones, about 9.2% of which occur a single time. Around 0.7% of the sample comes from the top ten. Sequencing used central memory CD4+ T cells from blood. The receptor set was obtained from a man younger than 30 in good health.

The genes are TRBV10-1 and TRBJ2-1; 10 bases match TRBD1. Germline CDR1 is WNHNN and CDR2 is SYGVQD (reference sequence). With 0 bases clipped from V and 6 bases from J, the junction kept 8 bases outside the gene matches. CDR3 length equals 17 residues. CDR3 in DNA: TGCGCCAGCAGTGAGTCGGGGACAGGGGCGCCCCGCAATGAGCAGTTCTTC. The encoded protein is CASSESGTGAPRNEQFF.

The chain employs TRBV5-6 and TRBJ2-7; a weak D match, TRBD1 (7 bases). The CDR3 sequence is 15 residues long. CDR1 and CDR2 from the germline V gene are SGHDT and YYEEEE. Trimming took 8 bases from V and 4 from J, leaving 22 bases between them. DNA for the CDR3: TGTGCCAGGAGCGAAACAGGGGTGAGCGGGTACGAGCAGTACTTC. Amino acid sequence: CARSETGVSGYEQYF. The full variable domain, in which reference TRBV5-6 and TRBJ2-7 provide the parts outside the CDR3, is DAGVTQSPTHLIKTRGQQVTLRCSPKSGHDTVSWYQQALGQGPQFIFQYYEEEERQRGNFPDRFSGHQFPNYSSELNVNALLLGDSALYLCARSETGVSGYEQYFGPGTRLTVT.

The chain links TRBV2 to TRBJ2-1; D remains unclear. The CDR3 runs 12 residues. Trimming removed 5 bases from V and 7 bases from J, with 9 bases in between. The germline gives CDR1 SNHLY, CDR2 FYNNEI. Here the CDR3 reads CASSYYGNEQFF. CDR3 DNA: TGTGCCAGCAGTTACTACGGTAATGAGCAGTTCTTC.

This clone was counted ten times or more. The V gene is TRBV7-2, the J gene TRBJ2-5, with 7 bases matching TRBD1. The CDR3 extends over 15 amino acids. The junction had 6 bases not matched to a gene; V was cut back by 3 bases and J by 2 bases. Looked up from germline, CDR1 is SGHTA and CDR2 is FQGNSA. CDR3 in amino acids: CASSFGARGQETQYF. The CDR3 region has the DNA TGTGCCAGCAGCTTTGGGGCCAGGGGGCAAGAGACCCAGTACTTC.

This clone was detected only a few times. The rearrangement joins TRBV5-1 to TRBJ2-5; TRBD1 agrees at 7 bases. CDR1 SGHRS and CDR2 YFSETQ come from the germline V gene. CDR3 length: 15 residues. The trim removed 4 bases at V and 4 bases at J, leaving 10 bases unmatched. Here the CDR3 DNA reads TGCGCCAGCAGCCTTACAGGGGCGTGGGGAGAGACCCAGTACTTC. Translating it yields CASSLTGAWGETQYF.

In this sample, this clone turned up a few times. The chain employs TRBV14 and TRBJ2-7; D may be TRBD1 (5 bases). Deletions cut 4 bases from V and 2 bases from J, with 15 bases between. The CDR3 sequence is 15 residues long. Germline-derived CDR1 and CDR2 are SGHDN and FVKESK. Here the CDR3 reads CASSPLDSFAYEQYF. CDR3 sequence (DNA): TGTGCCAGCAGCCCCCTAGACAGTTTCGCCTACGAGCAGTACTTC.

The J gene is TRBJ1-6, the V gene TRBV7-9, with 9 bases fitting TRBD1. Germline CDR1 reads SEHNR; CDR2 reads FQNEAQ (reference sequence). The length of the CDR3 is 16 residues. J was trimmed by 7 bases and V by 5 bases; bases with no gene match: 9. The CDR3 region has the DNA TGTGCCAGCAGCGACGGACAGGGGTTGGCAAATTCACCCCTCCACTTT. Translation: CASSDGQGLANSPLHF.

The V gene is TRBV2, the J gene TRBJ2-3; D not certain. CDR1 is SNHLY and CDR2 is FYNNEI in the germline V gene. CDR3 length: 14 residues. The V end lost 6 bases, the J end lost 6 bases, and 16 bases lay between the germline ends. CDR3 amino acids: CASRRMVERDTQYF. The DNA of the CDR3 is TGTGCCAGCAGGAGGATGGTTGAAAGGGATACGCAGTATTTT.

The chain uses TRBV5-4 and TRBJ2-3; D is unclear. Trimming cost V 1 base and J 2 bases, with 8 bases left between them. CDR3 length: 14 residues. The V gene's germline CDR1 is SGHNT and CDR2 YYREEE (reference sequence). CDR3 sequence: CASSLTAYTDTQYF. The CDR3 nucleotides are TGTGCCAGCAGCTTGACAGCCTACACAGATACGCAGTATTTT.

The chain employs TRBV4-2 and TRBJ2-5; possible D gene TRBD2, 6 bases. V gave up 4 bases and J gave up 1 base, with 16 bases separating them. The germline gives CDR1 LGHNA, CDR2 YNFKEQ. The CDR3 is made up of 16 amino acids. In DNA, the CDR3 is TGTGCCAGCAGCCGAGGACTAACAGGTACCCAAGAGACCCAGTACTTC. It yields the protein CASSRGLTGTQETQYF.

This clone was picked up a small number of times. V gene TRBV6-6 combines with J gene TRBJ2-7, with 12 bases lining up with TRBD2. Germline-derived CDR1 and CDR2 are MNHNY and SVGAGI (reference sequence). J gave up 2 bases and V 5 bases, and 4 bases lay outside the gene matches. The CDR3 contains 15 residues. The CDR3 coding sequence is TGTGCCAGCAGTACCCCTAGCGGGGGGGCCTACGAGCAGTACTTC. Translated: CASSTPSGGAYEQYF.

This clone was observed a few times. The J gene is TRBJ2-7, the V gene TRBV6-6, with D perhaps TRBD1 (5 bases). Between the trimmed V and J ends, which lost 2 bases and 5 bases, there was a span of 13 bases. The germline CDR1 and CDR2 sequences are MNHNY and SVGAGI (reference sequence). The CDR3 has 14 amino acids. CDR3 loop: CASSYGQGIHEQYF. CDR3 bases: TGTGCCAGCAGTTACGGGCAGGGAATCCACGAGCAGTACTTC.

This clone was counted a few times. The chain uses TRBV18 and TRBJ1-6; tentative D call: TRBD1 (5 bases). The CDR3 contains 13 residues. Trimming cost V 4 bases and J 8 bases, with 9 bases left between them. Per germline, CDR1 KGHSH and CDR2 LQKENI. Written as DNA, the CDR3 is TGTGCCAGCTCACGGGACTCTGATTCACCCCTCCACTTT. It encodes CASSRDSDSPLHF.

The J gene is TRBJ2-5, the V gene TRBV7-2; D is perhaps TRBD2 (6 bases). The germline CDR1 and CDR2 sequences are SGHTA and FQGNSA. Trimming stripped 5 bases from V and 9 bases from J, with 13 bases between. The CDR3 length is 12 residues. The CDR3 DNA reads as TGTGCCAGCAGCCCTGGTGGGGGGTCCCAGTACTTC. Protein sequence: CASSPGGGSQYF.

This clone showed up just a few times. Other DNA sequences in this sample translate to the same CDR3. The gene calls are TRBV9 and TRBJ1-5; D is unclear. The CDR3 loop spans 13 amino acids. Per germline, CDR1 SGDLS and CDR2 YYNGEE. The V end was cut by 0 bases, the J end by 5 bases, with 6 bases between. CDR3 residues: CASSVDRDQPQHF. CDR3 DNA: TGTGCCAGCAGCGTAGACAGAGATCAGCCCCAGCATTTT.

This chain links TRBV19 with TRBJ2-5; the D gene is possibly TRBD2 (6 bases). The germline V gene encodes CDR1 LNHDA and CDR2 SQIVND (reference sequence). V lost 5 bases to trimming and J lost 0 bases, with 13 bases between them. This CDR3 has 15 amino acids. The CDR3 DNA is TGTGCCAGTAGTCCCCTTGGGGGGTACCAAGAGACCCAGTACTTC. This sequence encodes CASSPLGGYQETQYF.

This clone was detected a few times. The V gene is TRBV9, the J gene TRBJ2-3; 8 nucleotides align to TRBD2. The junction had 11 bases not matched to a gene; V was cut back by 0 bases and J by 2 bases. The CDR3 covers 18 residues. Germline values: CDR1 SGDLS, CDR2 YYNGEE. The CDR3 DNA reads as TGTGCCAGCAGCGTAGGAAGGAGTAGCGGGGCGCCCACAGATACGCAGTATTTT. It is translated as CASSVGRSSGAPTDTQYF.

This clone turned up a few times. V usage is TRBV7-7 and J usage is TRBJ2-2, with 7 positions matching TRBD1. CDR1 and CDR2 from the germline V gene are SSHAT and FNYEAQ (reference sequence). The ends lost 1 base at V and 3 bases at J; junction bases unmatched: 2. This CDR3 has 15 amino acids. CDR3 protein: CASSLEGAHTGELFF. The CDR3 region has the DNA TGTGCCAGCAGCTTAGAGGGGGCCCACACCGGGGAGCTGTTTTTT.

This clone was observed a handful of times. V usage is TRBV27 and J usage is TRBJ1-2; no clear D gene. The germline V gene has CDR1 MNHEY and CDR2 SMNVEV (reference sequence). V was cut by 3 bases and J by 4 bases, with 9 bases left in between. CDR3 length: 13 residues. The CDR3 DNA reads TGTGCCAGCAGTTTCGAGGGCCGCTATGGCTACACCTTC. Translating gives CASSFEGRYGYTF.

This clone was seen a handful of times. The V call is TRBV7-9, the J call TRBJ1-1; D not resolved. Germline V lookup: CDR1 SEHNR, CDR2 FQNEAQ (reference sequence). CDR3 size: 14 residues. V gave up 2 bases and J gave up 3 bases, with 10 bases separating them. The CDR3 here is CASSLHRLDTEAFF. The CDR3 region has the DNA TGTGCCAGCAGCTTACATCGGTTGGACACTGAAGCTTTCTTT.

The V and J genes are TRBV7-6 and TRBJ2-3, with a weak D call TRBD2 (6 bases). V was pared by 3 bases and J by 2 bases, with 9 bases between. The germline gives CDR1 SGHVS, CDR2 FNYEAQ. This CDR3 has 14 amino acids. As DNA, the CDR3 is TGTGCCAGCAGCTTCAGCGGGTTCACAGATACGCAGTATTTT. Its protein product is CASSFSGFTDTQYF.

This chain connects TRBV5-8 to TRBJ1-2; TRBD1 aligns across 7 bases. The CDR3 runs to 13 residues. Germline V CDR1 and CDR2: SGHTS, YDEGEE. The junction had 4 bases not matched to a gene; V was cut back by 0 bases and J by 8 bases. CDR3 protein: CASSLAQGGGYTF. Written as DNA, the CDR3 is TGTGCCAGCAGCTTGGCGCAGGGGGGCGGCTACACCTTC.

This clone was counted only a few times. The rearrangement uses TRBV5-4 and TRBJ2-7; TRBD2 matches 7 bases. Germline V gene data show CDR1 as SGHNT and CDR2 as YYREEE (reference sequence). Trimming at V came to 1 base and at J to 7 bases, leaving 5 bases not matched to a gene. The CDR3 contains 13 residues. CDR3 loop: CASSLSGLREQYF. In DNA form, the CDR3 reads TGTGCCAGCAGCTTGTCGGGACTAAGGGAGCAGTACTTC. Together with reference TRBV5-4 and TRBJ2-7, the CDR3 gives the full variable domain: ETGVTQSPTHLIKTRGQQVTLRCSSQSGHNTVSWYQQALGQGPQFIFQYYREEENGRGNFPPRFSGLQFPNYSSELNVNALELDDSALYLCASSLSGLREQYFGPGTRLTVT.

This chain joins TRBV9 and TRBJ2-3; 7 positions match TRBD2. Trimming removed 4 bases from V and 4 bases from J; junction bases left unmatched: 6. The V gene's germline CDR1 is SGDLS and CDR2 YYNGEE. The length of the CDR3 is 14 residues. The CDR3 DNA sequence: TGTGCCAGCAGCCCGAGGGACTACCCAGATACGCAGTATTTT. It is translated as CASSPRDYPDTQYF.

This clone was found a few times. The J gene is TRBJ1-4, the V gene TRBV7-9; D is perhaps TRBD1 (6 bases). Germline CDR1 and CDR2: SEHNR and FQNEAQ (reference sequence). V lost 4 bases, J lost 2 bases, and 17 bases lay in between. The CDR3 length is 17 residues. Here the CDR3 DNA reads TGTGCCAGCAGCTCCCTCGGCGGGGGGCACACTAATGAAAAACTGTTTTTT. Translation gives CASSSLGGGHTNEKLFF.

This clone has more than one count but fewer than ten. This chain uses TRBV5-4 with TRBJ1-1, with a possible D match to TRBD1 (5 bases). Trimming left V 0 bases short and J 4 bases short, with 13 bases between. The CDR3 has 15 residues. Germline V lookup: CDR1 SGHNT, CDR2 YYREEE (reference sequence). The CDR3 protein is CASSLVGGQATEAFF. CDR3 DNA: TGTGCCAGCAGCTTGGTGGGGGGTCAGGCCACTGAAGCTTTCTTT.